Included here is one T cell receptor beta chain sequence, with context. The entry originates in a study of OX40 agonist ivuxolimab in advanced cancers. V was clipped by 5 bases and J by 7 bases; unmatched bases: 5. The CDR3 length is 14 residues. Germline CDR1 LNHDA, CDR2 SQIVND (reference sequence). Sampling of blood occurred at baseline, cycle 4 day 1, and cycle 7 day 1. Produced via immunoSEQ multiplex PCR; TCRdb's table is partial and in-frame only. The top ten hold roughly 4.7% of the sample, which has about 57,000 clones, about 85% seen once. The TCR comes from an adult with an advanced solid tumor such as melanoma, head and neck, liver or kidney cancer. The chain employs TRBV19 and TRBJ2-2, with 9 bases aligning to TRBD1. Sequenced here: CD4+ or CD8+ T cells sorted from blood, sampled in a trial of the OX40 agonist ivuxolimab. The CDR3 protein is CASSPQGAVGELFF. CDR3 DNA sequence: TGTGCCAGTAGTCCACAGGGGGCCGTCGGGGAGCTGTTTTTT.